A selection of T cell receptor beta chains follows, all from one sample in a study of blood T cell repertoires in COVID-19. The data were produced by immunoSEQ multiplex PCR, yet TCRdb's version contains in-frame clones alone and is incomplete. The sample contains 120,000 or so clones, around 87% of which appear only once. The material sequenced was peripheral blood. These receptors all come from a man between 50 and 59 years old with acute or convalescent COVID-19. CDR3s include the opening cysteine and the closing phenylalanine or tryptophan. A D gene is named only where the DNA matches it firmly. Clone sizes are given selectively: once, few, many, or a class where the clone is expanded.

TRBV7-9	TRBJ1-3	.	.	CASSLVLNQGSSSGNTIYF	TGTGCCAGCAGCTTAGTTCTGAACCAGGGGAGTTCCTCTGGAAACACCATATATTTT
TRBV12-3/TRBV12-4	TRBJ2-7	.	.	CASSSTYEQYF	TGTGCCAGCAGTAGCACCTACGAGCAGTACTTC
TRBV5-1	TRBJ2-5	.	.	CASRTGTTQETQYF	TGCGCCAGCAGAACCGGGACAACACAAGAGACCCAGTACTTC
TRBV5-6	TRBJ2-1	.	.	CASSLAAAEQFF	TGTGCCAGCAGCTTGGCCGCGGCCGAGCAGTTCTTC
TRBV30	TRBJ1-2	.	.	CAWSVRGDYGYTF	TGTGCCTGGAGTGTACGGGGGGACTATGGCTACACCTTC
TRBV25-1	TRBJ1-5	once	.	CASSEYSGQPQHF	TGTGCCAGCAGTGAATATAGCGGGCAGCCCCAGCATTTT
TRBV24-1	TRBJ2-3	.	TRBD1	CATSGGDRESDTQYF	TGTGCCACCTCAGGAGGTGACAGGGAGAGTGATACGCAGTATTTT
TRBV29-1	TRBJ1-1	.	.	CSALGPGEAFF	TGCAGCGCGTTGGGGCCAGGAGAAGCTTTCTTT
TRBV5-6	TRBJ1-6	.	.	CASSLDWGEVNSPLHF	TGTGCCAGCAGCTTGGATTGGGGGGAGGTGAATTCACCCCTCCACTTT
TRBV5-5	TRBJ2-4	.	.	CASSSATLLAKNIQYF	TGTGCCAGCAGCTCTGCTACCCTTCTAGCCAAAAACATTCAGTACTTC
TRBV7-6	TRBJ2-3	.	.	CASSPSGSGTDTQYF	TGTGCCAGCAGCCCCTCAGGTAGCGGCACAGATACGCAGTATTTT
TRBV9	TRBJ1-2	.	.	CASSPLGSGYTF	TGTGCCAGCAGTCCCCTAGGGAGTGGCTACACCTTC
TRBV7-2	TRBJ1-4	.	TRBD1	CASRRGQGARWANEKLFF	TGTGCCAGCAGACGGGGACAGGGGGCTCGGTGGGCTAATGAAAAACTGTTTTTT
TRBV28	TRBJ1-4	once	.	CASSLVQVSEKLFF	TGTGCCAGCAGTTTGGTTCAAGTTAGTGAAAAACTGTTTTTT
TRBV6-2/TRBV6-3	TRBJ1-1	.	.	CASSYWAGDMNTEAFF	TGTGCCAGCAGTTACTGGGCAGGGGATATGAACACTGAAGCTTTCTTT
TRBV20-1	TRBJ2-5	.	.	CSARKTTGEDF	TGCAGTGCTAGAAAAACGACAGGCGAAGACTTC
TRBV11-2	TRBJ2-1	.	TRBD1	CASMTGGTNNEQFF	TGTGCCAGCATGACAGGGGGAACAAACAATGAGCAGTTCTTC
TRBV6-6	TRBJ1-4	.	TRBD1	CASSSGQGATNEKLFF	TGTGCCAGCAGTTCGGGACAGGGGGCAACTAATGAAAAACTGTTTTTT
TRBV19	TRBJ1-2	.	.	CASNGGRANYGYTF	TGTGCCAGTAATGGTGGCAGGGCAAACTATGGCTACACCTTC
TRBV13	TRBJ1-1	.	.	CASSLKGLGMNTEAFF	TGTGCCAGCAGCTTAAAGGGGTTAGGAATGAACACTGAAGCTTTCTTT
TRBV25-1	TRBJ2-1	.	TRBD1	CASSERDRGRQFF	TGTGCCAGCAGTGAACGGGACAGGGGACGGCAGTTCTTC
TRBV5-6	TRBJ2-5	.	.	CASSFGPPGRRETQYF	TGTGCCAGCAGCTTTGGTCCCCCTGGGAGGAGGGAGACCCAGTACTTC
TRBV5-6	TRBJ1-1	.	.	CASSLRGATEAFF	TGTGCCAGCAGCTTGCGGGGGGCCACTGAAGCTTTCTTT
TRBV24-1	TRBJ2-7	.	TRBD1	CATSDYRGEQYF	TGTGCCACCAGTGATTACAGGGGCGAGCAGTACTTC
TRBV24-1	TRBJ2-1	.	TRBD2	CATSETGLAGGNEQFF	TGTGCCACCAGTGAGACGGGACTAGCGGGAGGTAATGAGCAGTTCTTC
TRBV24-1	TRBJ2-3	once	.	CATSDPGEGPDTQYF	TGTGCCACCAGTGACCCGGGGGAAGGACCAGATACGCAGTATTTT
TRBV5-4	TRBJ2-7	.	.	CASSTGGGQTYEQYF	TGTGCCAGCAGCACTGGAGGGGGACAGACCTACGAGCAGTACTTC
TRBV11-3	TRBJ2-1	.	.	CASSSAGYNEQFF	TGTGCCAGCAGCTCGGCAGGGTACAATGAGCAGTTCTTC
TRBV3-1/TRBV3-2	TRBJ1-2	few	.	CASSQGRMDYGYTF	TGTGCCAGCAGCCAAGGGCGGATGGACTATGGCTACACCTTC
TRBV5-4	TRBJ1-4	.	TRBD1	CASSLGQGGEKLFF	TGTGCCAGCAGCTTGGGGCAGGGGGGAGAAAAACTGTTTTTT
TRBV5-1	TRBJ2-3	few	TRBD2	CASRVAGGGTDTQYF	TGCGCCAGCAGAGTAGCGGGAGGGGGAACAGATACGCAGTATTTT
TRBV6-6	TRBJ2-1	.	TRBD2	CASRSLAGAYNEQFF	TGTGCCAGCAGAAGCCTAGCGGGGGCCTACAATGAGCAGTTCTTC
TRBV2	TRBJ2-3	.	TRBD1	CASTGTGGLSTDTQYF	TGTGCCAGCACCGGGACAGGGGGCCTAAGCACAGATACGCAGTATTTT
TRBV30	TRBJ1-1	.	.	CAWSTGPTEAFF	TGTGCCTGGTCCACAGGGCCCACTGAAGCTTTCTTT
TRBV2	TRBJ1-2	.	.	CASRSTGPGGYTF	TGTGCCAGCAGATCGACAGGACCTGGGGGCTACACCTTC
TRBV4-3	TRBJ2-1	once	.	CASSQDFGQHNEQFF	TGCGCCAGCAGCCAAGATTTTGGACAGCACAATGAGCAGTTCTTC
TRBV4-1	TRBJ1-2	.	.	CASSQVGDSGGYTF	TGCGCCAGCAGCCAAGTCGGAGATTCGGGTGGCTACACCTTC
TRBV29-1	TRBJ1-2	.	.	CSVGAGYTF	TGCAGCGTTGGGGCTGGCTACACCTTC
TRBV6-5	TRBJ2-7	.	TRBD1	CASSYSPIRDSYEQYF	TGTGCCAGCAGTTACTCACCGATCCGGGACAGCTACGAGCAGTACTTC
TRBV5-4	TRBJ2-7	.	TRBD1	CASSWDDATGSYEQYF	TGTGCCAGCAGCTGGGACGATGCGACAGGGTCCTACGAGCAGTACTTC
TRBV6-4	TRBJ2-1	few	TRBD2	CASSDSGSSYNEQFF	TGTGCCAGCAGTGATAGCGGGAGCTCCTACAATGAGCAGTTCTTC
TRBV5-5	TRBJ2-3	.	.	CASSLRGGDTQYF	TGTGCCAGCAGCTTGCGGGGTGGGGATACGCAGTATTTT
TRBV30	TRBJ2-5	once	TRBD1	CAWSRDRGQETQYF	TGTGCCTGGAGTCGGGACAGGGGCCAAGAGACCCAGTACTTC
TRBV29-1	TRBJ2-5	.	.	CSVEPGLGGTQYF	TGCAGCGTCGAACCGGGACTTGGCGGAACCCAGTACTTC
TRBV6-1	TRBJ2-7	.	.	CASSPNRDSYDVKYF	TGTGCCAGCAGTCCCAACCGGGACTCCTACGACGTGAAGTACTTC
TRBV6-6	TRBJ1-1	.	.	CASSPQGLNTEAFF	TGTGCCAGCAGCCCCCAGGGCCTGAACACTGAAGCTTTCTTT
TRBV27	TRBJ2-7	.	TRBD1	CASSRQGGFYEQYF	TGTGCCAGCAGCAGACAGGGGGGATTCTACGAGCAGTACTTC
TRBV2	TRBJ2-3	.	TRBD2	CAKLAPSTDTQYF	TGTGCCAAACTAGCGCCGAGCACAGATACGCAGTATTTT
TRBV19	TRBJ1-1	.	.	CASSWGDTEAFF	TGTGCCAGTAGCTGGGGAGATACTGAAGCTTTCTTT
TRBV30	TRBJ2-5	.	.	CAWGKDYGETQYF	TGTGCCTGGGGGAAGGACTACGGGGAGACCCAGTACTTC
TRBV5-8	TRBJ1-2	.	.	CASSLLSGNTGYTF	TGTGCCAGCAGCTTGTTGTCAGGGAATACTGGCTACACCTTC
TRBV24-1	TRBJ2-1	once	.	CATSDHSAGRADEQFF	TGTGCCACCAGTGACCATTCGGCGGGGCGGGCGGATGAGCAGTTCTTC